Given below is one T cell receptor beta chain in context. This sample is drawn from a study of TIL therapy for anti-PD-1-resistant metastatic lung cancer. At the level of the study: Tumors were harvested before any PD-1/PD-L1 blockade. A handful of tumors were EGFR-mutant and two were ALK-rearranged.

As for time point: pre-treatment sample, taken before nivolumab and TIL therapy. CDR1 is MNHEY, CDR2 SMNVEV, per germline (reference sequence). The V end lost 5 bases, the J end lost 8 bases, and 24 bases lay between the germline ends. CDR3 length: 17 residues. This was the immunoSEQ v3 assay. Libraries were sequenced to around 2 million read pairs (survey) or about 5-6 million (deep). The table came from immunoSEQ multiplex PCR; TCRdb's copy has only in-frame clones and leaves some out. Here the sample spans about 16,000 clones, over 65% being singletons. This TCR came from a person aged 25 to 80 with non-small cell lung cancer. The gene calls are TRBV27 and TRBJ1-4, with D tentatively TRBD1 (6 bases). The sequencing here drew on blood, taken at baseline. The CDR3 coding sequence is TGTGCCAGCAGTCCGACGGGTGGCAGGGGTTGGGCCGAAAAACTGTTTTTT. As protein: CASSPTGGRGWAEKLFF.